These 25 T cell receptor beta chains originate from one sample sequenced in a study of OX40 agonist ivuxolimab in advanced cancers. Here immunoSEQ multiplex PCR was the method, and the copy in TCRdb shows in-frame clones only, minus some. This sample yields tens of thousands of clones, of which around 87% are seen a single time; under 2% belongs to the top ten. This sample comprised CD4+ or CD8+ T cells sorted from blood, obtained in a trial of the OX40 agonist ivuxolimab. The receptors come from an adult with an advanced solid tumor such as melanoma, head and neck, liver or kidney cancer.

By proportion, this clone is medium-sized (0.01 to 0.1%). The chain has TRBV19 and TRBJ2-7; D is perhaps TRBD1 (5 bases). Germline CDR1 and CDR2: LNHDA and SQIVND (reference sequence). The CDR3 runs 11 residues. V lost 8 bases and J 3 bases, leaving 8 bases between the germline ends. The CDR3 here is CASSTVYEQYV. The CDR3 nucleotides read TGTGCCAGTTCGACAGTCTACGAGCAGTACGTC.

The chain employs TRBV7-6 and TRBJ2-2; the D gene is possibly TRBD1 (6 bases). The CDR3 runs 14 residues. Germline V CDR1 and CDR2: SGHVS, FNYEAQ. The V gene lost 5 bases and the J gene lost 5 bases, with 12 bases spanning the gap. CDR3 bases: TGTGCCAGCAGCATTTCCCAGGGGACCGGGGAGCTGTTTTTT. This codes for CASSISQGTGELFF.

The chain joins TRBV18 to TRBJ2-1, with D possibly called TRBD1 or TRBD2 (5 bases each). The V end lost 8 bases, the J end lost 2 bases, and 13 bases lay between the germline ends. Per the germline V gene, CDR1 is KGHSH and CDR2 is LQKENI. The length of the CDR3 is 14 residues. The CDR3 region is CASTPGPAYNEQFF. Written as DNA, the CDR3 is TGTGCCAGCACCCCGGGGCCCGCCTACAATGAGCAGTTCTTC.

This chain uses TRBV28 with TRBJ2-7; no firm D call. This CDR3 is 15 amino acids long. V lost 4 bases and J lost 8, with 21 bases in between. CDR1 is MDHEN, CDR2 SYDVKM, per germline. The CDR3 spells CASSYSRSPTTQQYF. The CDR3 bases are TGTGCCAGCAGTTACTCCCGTTCCCCCACTACGCAGCAGTACTTC.

V gene TRBV19 combines with J gene TRBJ2-3; D possibly corresponds to TRBD2 (5 bases). Deletions cut 0 bases from V and 0 bases from J, with 7 bases between. Germline assignment: CDR1 LNHDA and CDR2 SQIVND (reference sequence). CDR3 size: 15 residues. CDR3 residues: CASSIEGGSTDTQYF. CDR3 sequence (DNA): TGTGCCAGTAGTATAGAGGGCGGGAGCACAGATACGCAGTATTTT.

CDR3 sequence reads: CASSYMNTEAFF. CDR3 bases: TGTGCCAGCAGCTACATGAACACTGAAGCTTTCTTT. The rearrangement joins TRBV7-2 to TRBJ1-1; D is ambiguous. Germline lookup yields CDR1 SGHTA and CDR2 FQGNSA. V lost 4 bases and J lost 0, with 3 bases in between. This CDR3 is 12 amino acids long.

The rearrangement joins TRBV6-1 to TRBJ2-2; D possibly corresponds to TRBD1 (6 bases). The CDR3 spans 12 residues. CDR1 and CDR2 (germline): MNHNS, SASEGT. Trimming removed 7 bases from V and 9 bases from J, with 12 bases in between. This chain's CDR3 is CASTVRGRELFF. CDR3 coding DNA: TGTGCCAGCACTGTCAGGGGCCGGGAGCTGTTTTTT.

CDR3 nucleotide sequence: TGCGCCAGCAGCGGGTCTAGCGGCTCCTACGAGCAGTACTTC. Protein: CASSGSSGSYEQYF. The chain is built from TRBV5-1 and TRBJ2-7; 7 bases line up with TRBD2. The germline CDR1 and CDR2 sequences are SGHRS and YFSETQ. The CDR3 is 14 amino acids. V dropped 4 bases and J dropped 0; count of bases not matched to a gene: 4.

The rearrangement joins TRBV7-2 to TRBJ2-7, with 13 bases identical to TRBD2. The germline V gene encodes CDR1 SGHTA and CDR2 FQGNSA. Trimming cost V 5 bases and J 2 bases; bases outside gene matches: 6. The CDR3 contains 16 residues. CDR3 DNA sequence: TGTGCCAGCAGCCTGGAAACTAGCGGGAGGGCCTACGAGCAGTACTTC. It encodes CASSLETSGRAYEQYF.

The J gene is TRBJ1-3, the V gene TRBV5-1; no clear D. Germline-derived CDR1 and CDR2 are SGHRS and YFSETQ. V was clipped by 4 bases and J by 0 bases, with 8 bases between them. The CDR3 is made up of 14 amino acids. This CDR3 is CASSPGYSGNTIYF. The CDR3 DNA reads TGCGCCAGCAGCCCTGGCTACTCTGGAAACACCATATATTTT.

The chain uses TRBV7-8 and TRBJ2-1, with D hard to call. Deletions cut 5 bases from V and 6 bases from J, with 8 bases between. CDR3 length: 12 residues. Germline V gene sequence: CDR1 SGHVS, CDR2 FQNEAQ. The DNA of the CDR3 is TGTGCCAGCAGCCCTCCAGGCAATGAGCAGTTCTTC. Translating gives CASSPPGNEQFF. Combining the CDR3 with reference TRBV7-8 and TRBJ2-1 gives the whole variable domain GAGVSQSPRYKVAKRGQDVALRCDPISGHVSLFWYQQALGQGPEFLTYFQNEAQLDKSGLPSDRFFAERPEGSVSTLKIQRTQQEDSAVYLCASSPPGNEQFFGPGTRLTVL.

The V and J genes are TRBV14 and TRBJ2-1; TRBD2 aligns across 8 bases. Germline V gives CDR1 SGHDN, CDR2 FVKESK. This CDR3 region has 18 residues. Trimming took 0 bases from V and 5 from J; bases not matched to a gene: 12. The CDR3 DNA is TGTGCCAGCAGCCAAGATCGCCTGGGCGGGGGGCTTCACAATGAGCAGTTCTTC. Translation: CASSQDRLGGGLHNEQFF. Combining the CDR3 with reference TRBV14 and TRBJ2-1 gives the whole variable domain EAGVTQFPSHSVIEKGQTVTLRCDPISGHDNLYWYRRVMGKEIKFLLHFVKESKQDESGMPNNRFLAERTGGTYSTLKVQPAELEDSGVYFCASSQDRLGGGLHNEQFFGPGTRLTVL.

The chain recombines TRBV2 with TRBJ1-5; D is uncertain. The germline gives CDR1 SNHLY, CDR2 FYNNEI. The CDR3 runs to 16 residues. The V gene lost 4 bases and the J gene lost 1 base, with 14 bases spanning the gap. CDR3 region: CASSVGFGISNQPQHF. DNA for the CDR3: TGTGCCAGCAGTGTGGGATTTGGAATAAGCAATCAGCCCCAGCATTTT.

The gene calls are TRBV28 and TRBJ1-2; D is unclear. Trimming cost V 6 bases and J 6 bases, with 20 bases left between them. CDR1 is MDHEN, CDR2 SYDVKM, per germline. The CDR3 consists of 15 residues. CDR3: CASRRQPLRLDGYTF. DNA of the CDR3: TGTGCCAGCAGGAGGCAGCCACTTCGGTTAGATGGCTACACCTTC.

This chain links TRBV5-1 with TRBJ1-3; D call uncertain. The germline V and J ends were trimmed by 2 bases and 0 bases, with 9 bases remaining between them. The CDR3 runs to 15 residues. The germline gives CDR1 SGHRS, CDR2 YFSETQ. The CDR3 region is CASSFGSGSGNTIYF. The CDR3 bases are TGCGCCAGCAGCTTTGGGAGCGGCTCTGGAAACACCATATATTTT.

The V call is TRBV5-4, the J call TRBJ2-1; 8 bases agree with TRBD2. The germline V gene has CDR1 SGHNT and CDR2 YYREEE (reference sequence). The CDR3 runs to 16 residues. V was pared by 2 bases and J by 4 bases, with 8 bases of the junction left unmatched. In nucleotides, the CDR3 is TGTGCCAGCAGCTTTCTTAACGGCGGGGGGTACAATGAGCAGTTCTTC. This gives the protein CASSFLNGGGYNEQFF. The whole variable domain, remainder taken from reference TRBV5-4 and TRBJ2-1, is ETGVTQSPTHLIKTRGQQVTLRCSSQSGHNTVSWYQQALGQGPQFIFQYYREEENGRGNFPPRFSGLQFPNYSSELNVNALELDDSALYLCASSFLNGGGYNEQFFGPGTRLTVL.

The CDR3: CASSLSGNREQFF. The DNA for the CDR3 is TGTGCCAGCAGCTTGAGCGGGAACAGAGAGCAGTTCTTC. The chain recombines TRBV5-4 with TRBJ2-1, with 7 bases that match TRBD2. V was clipped by 1 base and J by 10 bases; unmatched bases: 5. Germline CDR1 is SGHNT and CDR2 is YYREEE (reference sequence). This CDR3 spans 13 amino acids.

The chain recombines TRBV6-5 with TRBJ2-5; the match to TRBD1 covers 9 bases. CDR1 is MNHEY and CDR2 is SVGAGI in the germline V gene. This CDR3 is 14 amino acids long. After removal of 5 bases from V and 3 bases from J, the junction contained 4 bases not matched to a gene. The CDR3 loop reads CASSPGDREETQYF. CDR3 DNA sequence: TGTGCCAGCAGTCCGGGGGACAGGGAAGAGACCCAGTACTTC.

CDR3 nucleotide sequence: TGTGCCAGCAGACAGGGTGGTGTGTATGAGCAGTTCTTC. This gives the protein CASRQGGVYEQFF. The chain recombines TRBV28 with TRBJ2-1, with D possibly TRBD1 on 6 matching bases. Germline V lookup: CDR1 MDHEN, CDR2 SYDVKM. The ends were cut back, 6 bases at V and 8 bases at J, with 14 bases in the middle. CDR3 length: 13 residues. The variable domain in full, completed from reference TRBV28 and TRBJ2-1, reads DVKVTQSSRYLVKRTGEKVFLECVQDMDHENMFWYRQDPGLGLRLIYFSYDVKMKEKGDIPEGYSVSREKKERFSLILESASTNQTSMYLCASRQGGVYEQFFGPGTRLTVL.

This chain joins TRBV7-2 and TRBJ2-7; either TRBD1 or TRBD2 may fit D (7 bases each). The CDR3 extends over 15 amino acids. V was cut by 5 bases and J by 9 bases, with 23 bases left in between. The germline V gene has CDR1 SGHTA and CDR2 FQGNSA. The CDR3 region has the DNA TGTGCCAGCAGCCCCCAAGGGGGCAGGGAGGGCCGGCAGTACTTC. The encoded protein is CASSPQGGREGRQYF. The full variable domain, its missing parts supplied by reference TRBV7-2 and TRBJ2-7, is GAGVSQSPSNKVTEKGKDVELRCDPISGHTALYWYRQSLGQGLEFLIYFQGNSAPDKSGLPSDRFSAERTGGSVSTLTIQRTQQEDSAVYLCASSPQGGREGRQYFGPGTRLTVT.

This clone has only one observation. The chain couples TRBV19 to TRBJ2-3; possibly TRBD1 for D (6 bases). CDR3 length equals 14 residues. Germline CDR1 and CDR2: LNHDA and SQIVND (reference sequence). V dropped 6 bases and J dropped 1 base, with 11 bases sitting between them. The CDR3 bases are TGTGCCAGTAGACCCGCAGGGGGCACAGATACGCAGTATTTT. It translates to CASRPAGGTDTQYF.

Here the CDR3 DNA reads TGTGCCAGCAGGCGACAGGGCCTTAGCAATCAGCCCCAGCATTTT. This encodes CASRRQGLSNQPQHF. The gene calls are TRBV2 and TRBJ1-5; 7 nucleotides line up with TRBD1. Germline V gene sequence: CDR1 SNHLY, CDR2 FYNNEI. The CDR3 spans 15 residues. V shed 6 bases, J shed 0 bases, and the junction held 5 bases outside the gene matches.

The chain carries TRBV19 and TRBJ1-1; a possible D gene is TRBD1 (6 bases). Looked up from germline, CDR1 is LNHDA and CDR2 is SQIVND (reference sequence). Trimming pared 8 bases from V and 5 bases from J, leaving 15 bases between. This CDR3 has 13 residues. CDR3 bases: TGTGCCAGTTGGGACACTTTGGGGACTGAAGCTTTCTTT. It is translated as CASWDTLGTEAFF.

The chain employs TRBV5-4 and TRBJ1-4; no reliable D call. Germline CDR1 is SGHNT and CDR2 is YYREEE (reference sequence). The CDR3 totals 15 residues. With 0 bases removed from V and 6 bases from J, the gap between germline ends came to 12 bases. The CDR3 DNA reads TGTGCCAGCAGCTTGGATTTAGGAGAGGATGAAAAACTGTTTTTT. This translates into CASSLDLGEDEKLFF. The complete variable domain, with remaining parts taken from reference TRBV5-4 and TRBJ1-4, reads ETGVTQSPTHLIKTRGQQVTLRCSSQSGHNTVSWYQQALGQGPQFIFQYYREEENGRGNFPPRFSGLQFPNYSSELNVNALELDDSALYLCASSLDLGEDEKLFFGSGTQLSVL.

V and J are TRBV7-6 and TRBJ1-3, with D unclear. The CDR3 length is 14 residues. V lost 5 bases to trimming and J lost 0 bases, with 8 bases between them. Germline CDR1 and CDR2: SGHVS and FNYEAQ. This CDR3 is CASSPSTSGNTIYF. The CDR3 nucleotides read TGTGCCAGCAGCCCTAGCACCTCTGGAAACACCATATATTTT.